Below are 20 T cell receptor beta chains sequenced from a single sample in a study of cytomegalovirus exposure and HLA in healthy donors. The PCR had 60 Vbeta and 13 Jbeta primers. This table comes from immunoSEQ multiplex PCR, and its TCRdb copy is limited to in-frame clones, with some not included. The top ten clones hold about 1.4% of a sample with approximately 220,000 clones, about 83% of them seen once. Sequenced: PBMCs. Source of these receptors: a girl aged 5-17 years in good health and CMV-seronegative.

This sequence joins TRBV7-2 and TRBJ2-1; no firm D call. V was trimmed by 5 bases and J by 0 bases, leaving 11 bases between them. Germline values: CDR1 SGHTA, CDR2 FQGNSA. The CDR3 is made up of 15 amino acids. The CDR3 DNA reads TGTGCCAGCAGCCCGTTGCGAAGCTCCTACAATGAGCAGTTCTTC. Protein sequence: CASSPLRSSYNEQFF. The full variable domain, in which reference TRBV7-2 and TRBJ2-1 provide the parts outside the CDR3, is GAGVSQSPSNKVTEKGKDVELRCDPISGHTALYWYRQSLGQGLEFLIYFQGNSAPDKSGLPSDRFSAERTGGSVSTLTIQRTQQEDSAVYLCASSPLRSSYNEQFFGPGTRLTVL.

The CDR3 reads CASSLHQGQQQYF. The DNA for the CDR3 is TGTGCCAGCAGCCTTCACCAGGGGCAGCAGCAGTACTTC. The chain uses TRBV2 and TRBJ2-7; TRBD1 might be the D (6 bases). The CDR3 is 13 residues long. V gave up 6 bases and J gave up 8 bases, with 17 bases separating them. Germline V gene sequence: CDR1 SNHLY, CDR2 FYNNEI.

The V and J genes are TRBV2 and TRBJ1-5, with 9 positions matching TRBD1. The CDR3 is made up of 15 amino acids. CDR1 and CDR2 (germline): SNHLY, FYNNEI. The J segment lost 2 bases and the V segment lost 5 bases, leaving 4 bases of the junction unmatched. The CDR3 bases are TGTGCCAGCAGTTCGAGGACAGGGGGCAATCAGCCCCAGCATTTT. Translated, it gives CASSSRTGGNQPQHF. Together with reference TRBV2 and TRBJ1-5, the CDR3 gives the full variable domain: EPEVTQTPSHQVTQMGQEVILRCVPISNHLYFYWYRQILGQKVEFLVSFYNNEISEKSEIFDDQFSVERPDGSNFTLKIRSTKLEDSAMYFCASSSRTGGNQPQHFGDGTRLSIL.

This clone has just one count. The rearrangement joins TRBV28 to TRBJ2-2, with D unresolved. Looked up from germline, CDR1 is MDHEN and CDR2 is SYDVKM. CDR3 size: 13 residues. V was trimmed by 6 bases and J by 6 bases, leaving 11 bases between them. DNA of the CDR3: TGTGCCAGCAGCCGACTGGTTCCCGGGGAGCTGTTTTTT. This sequence encodes CASSRLVPGELFF. Full variable domain (outside the CDR3, taken from reference TRBV28 and TRBJ2-2): DVKVTQSSRYLVKRTGEKVFLECVQDMDHENMFWYRQDPGLGLRLIYFSYDVKMKEKGDIPEGYSVSREKKERFSLILESASTNQTSMYLCASSRLVPGELFFGEGSRLTVL.

This clone was seen once. J is TRBJ1-2 and V is TRBV5-6; 7 bases map to TRBD1. CDR3 length equals 13 residues. The V segment lost 4 bases and the J segment 8 bases; nucleotides outside the gene matches: 8. Per the germline V gene, CDR1 is SGHDT and CDR2 is YYEEEE. In nucleotides, the CDR3 is TGTGCCAGCAGCCTAACAGGGGTAGGGGGCTACACCTTC. Translating it yields CASSLTGVGGYTF.

The rearrangement joins TRBV5-1 to TRBJ2-6; D gene unclear. This CDR3 comprises 16 residues. V was cut by 2 bases and J by 0 bases, with 9 bases left in between. CDR1 SGHRS and CDR2 YFSETQ come from the germline V gene. The chain's CDR3 is CASSFSWSSGANVLTF. CDR3 in DNA: TGCGCCAGCAGCTTCTCATGGAGCTCTGGGGCCAACGTCCTGACTTTC. Drawing the rest from reference TRBV5-1 and TRBJ2-6, the complete variable domain is KAGVTQTPRYLIKTRGQQVTLSCSPISGHRSVSWYQQTPGQGLQFLFEYFSETQRNKGNFPGRFSGRQFSNSRSEMNVSTLELGDSALYLCASSFSWSSGANVLTFGAGSRLTVL.

The genes are TRBV28 and TRBJ2-3, with D perhaps TRBD2 (6 bases). V gave up 5 bases and J gave up 0 bases, with 18 bases separating them. The CDR3 is 17 residues long. Germline lookup yields CDR1 MDHEN and CDR2 SYDVKM. In DNA form, the CDR3 reads TGTGCCAGCAGTCCAAGTCCTAGGAGCGGGAGCACAGATACGCAGTATTTT. As protein: CASSPSPRSGSTDTQYF.

J is TRBJ2-3 and V is TRBV6-6; D is perhaps TRBD2 (6 bases). The V end was cut by 2 bases, the J end by 4 bases, with 10 bases between. The CDR3 extends over 14 amino acids. CDR1 is MNHNY and CDR2 is SVGAGI in the germline V gene (reference sequence). CDR3 in amino acids: CASSYGGSADTQYF. Here the CDR3 DNA reads TGTGCCAGCAGTTACGGGGGGTCCGCAGATACGCAGTATTTT.

The chain has TRBV30 and TRBJ1-5, with a tentative D call TRBD1 (5 bases). Trimming pared 1 base from V and 2 bases from J, leaving 9 bases between. This CDR3 contains 14 residues. From germline, CDR1 is GTSNPN and CDR2 SVGIG (reference sequence). The DNA for the CDR3 is TGTGCCTGGAGTGCAGGGATGGGCAATCAGCCCCAGCATTTT. Its protein is CAWSAGMGNQPQHF.

The chain couples TRBV2 to TRBJ2-7, with a weak D call TRBD2 (5 bases). Germline CDR1 is SNHLY and CDR2 is FYNNEI. The CDR3 has 14 amino acids. Trimming left V 3 bases short and J 0 bases short, with 9 bases between. CDR3 in amino acids: CASSETTRSYEQYF. For the CDR3, the DNA is TGTGCCAGCAGTGAGACTACGCGCTCCTACGAGCAGTACTTC. The full variable domain, in which reference TRBV2 and TRBJ2-7 provide the parts outside the CDR3, is EPEVTQTPSHQVTQMGQEVILRCVPISNHLYFYWYRQILGQKVEFLVSFYNNEISEKSEIFDDQFSVERPDGSNFTLKIRSTKLEDSAMYFCASSETTRSYEQYFGPGTRLTVT.

The chain recombines TRBV19 with TRBJ1-5; 8 nucleotides match TRBD1. This CDR3 region has 17 residues. CDR1 is LNHDA, CDR2 SQIVND, per germline (reference sequence). With 6 bases clipped from V and 6 bases from J, the junction kept 16 bases outside the gene matches. The CDR3 DNA follows: TGTGCCAGTAGACCCGGACAGGGAGGGGTAAGGAGTCAGCCCCAGCATTTT. It encodes CASRPGQGGVRSQPQHF. Drawing the rest from reference TRBV19 and TRBJ1-5, the complete variable domain is DGGITQSPKYLFRKEGQNVTLSCEQNLNHDAMYWYRQDPGQGLRLIYYSQIVNDFQKGDIAEGYSVSREKKESFPLTVTSAQKNPTAFYLCASRPGQGGVRSQPQHFGDGTRLSIL.

The rearrangement joins TRBV7-3 to TRBJ1-1, with D possibly TRBD1 on 6 matching bases. Germline CDR1 reads SGHTA; CDR2 reads FQGTGA. This CDR3 is built from 16 residues. V lost 5 bases and J lost 4, with 20 bases in between. CDR3 region: CASSLTATGSTTEAFF. CDR3 coding DNA: TGTGCCAGCAGCCTCACCGCAACAGGGTCGACCACTGAAGCTTTCTTT.

The chain recombines TRBV4-1 with TRBJ2-3; TRBD1 might be the D (6 bases). Germline V lookup: CDR1 MGHRA, CDR2 YSYEKL. V shed 3 bases and J shed 2 bases, with 24 bases lying between them. There are 19 residues in the CDR3. The CDR3 DNA is TGCGCCAGCAGCCAGGATAACTTTCCGGGACACCTAATCACAGATACGCAGTATTTT. This sequence encodes CASSQDNFPGHLITDTQYF.

This clone has only a few counts. CDR3 in DNA: TGCGCCAGCAGCCAAGACCCCGGAGGGACAGGTTCCGCTTTCTTT. Encoded protein: CASSQDPGGTGSAFF. This rearrangement joins TRBV4-3 to TRBJ1-1, with TRBD1 matching 8 bases. The CDR3 runs to 15 residues. Germline V gives CDR1 LGHNA, CDR2 YSLEER. The J segment lost 11 bases and the V segment lost 0 bases, leaving 11 bases of the junction unmatched.

V gene TRBV29-1 combines with J gene TRBJ1-2, with TRBD1 identical over 7 bases. V lost 7 bases to trimming and J lost 7 bases; unmatched junction nucleotides: 9. The CDR3 is made up of 12 amino acids. From germline, CDR1 is SQVTM and CDR2 ANQGSEA. The CDR3 loop is CSDTTGTAGYTF. As DNA, the CDR3 is TGCAGCGACACAACGGGGACAGCTGGCTACACCTTC.

This clone was detected only once. The chain links TRBV7-9 to TRBJ1-1; D is perhaps TRBD1 (6 bases). The CDR3 length is 15 residues. The V gene lost 7 bases and the J gene lost 4 bases, with 19 bases spanning the gap. CDR1 SEHNR and CDR2 FQNEAQ come from the germline V gene (reference sequence). The CDR3 sequence is CASTQQGGGRTEAFF. In nucleotides, the CDR3 is TGTGCCAGCACGCAACAGGGCGGAGGACGCACTGAAGCTTTCTTT.

The V and J genes are TRBV4-3 and TRBJ1-1, with D tentatively TRBD1 (6 bases). Germline V gene sequence: CDR1 LGHNA, CDR2 YSLEER. The V end was cut by 1 base, the J end by 1 base, with 13 bases between. The CDR3 contains 16 residues. CDR3 amino acids: CASSQGTAKTNTEAFF. CDR3 DNA sequence: TGCGCCAGCAGCCAAGGGACAGCCAAAACGAACACTGAAGCTTTCTTT.

Only a few counts were recorded for this clone. The chain employs TRBV5-1 and TRBJ1-4, with 9 bases lining up with TRBD1. The ends lost 4 bases at V and 5 bases at J; junction bases unmatched: 6. This CDR3 has 15 amino acids. In germline, CDR1 is SGHRS, CDR2 YFSETQ. Written as DNA, the CDR3 is TGCGCCAGCAGCCATGATGGGACAGGGAATGAAAAACTGTTTTTT. It translates to CASSHDGTGNEKLFF.

The genes are TRBV30 and TRBJ2-2; D not resolved. Trimming stripped 2 bases from V and 3 bases from J, with 4 bases between. CDR1 GTSNPN and CDR2 SVGIG come from the germline V gene (reference sequence). CDR3 length: 12 amino acids. Here the CDR3 DNA reads TGTGCCTGGAGTCCCTACACCGGGGAGCTGTTTTTT. The encoded protein is CAWSPYTGELFF. Looking up the rest from reference TRBV30 and TRBJ2-2 gives the full variable domain: SQTIHQWPATLVQPVGSPLSLECTVEGTSNPNLYWYRQAAGRGLQLLFYSVGIGQISSEVPQNLSASRPQDRQFILSSKKLLLSDSGFYLCAWSPYTGELFFGEGSRLTVL.

V and J are TRBV7-2 and TRBJ1-1, with D perhaps matching TRBD1 (6 bases). CDR3 length: 17 amino acids. Trimming cost V 1 base and J 5 bases, with 20 bases left between them. CDR1 and CDR2 from the germline V gene are SGHTA and FQGNSA. The DNA for the CDR3 is TGTGCCAGCAGCTTAGAAAGTTTGTCAGGGGTAGGTACTGAAGCTTTCTTT. As protein: CASSLESLSGVGTEAFF.